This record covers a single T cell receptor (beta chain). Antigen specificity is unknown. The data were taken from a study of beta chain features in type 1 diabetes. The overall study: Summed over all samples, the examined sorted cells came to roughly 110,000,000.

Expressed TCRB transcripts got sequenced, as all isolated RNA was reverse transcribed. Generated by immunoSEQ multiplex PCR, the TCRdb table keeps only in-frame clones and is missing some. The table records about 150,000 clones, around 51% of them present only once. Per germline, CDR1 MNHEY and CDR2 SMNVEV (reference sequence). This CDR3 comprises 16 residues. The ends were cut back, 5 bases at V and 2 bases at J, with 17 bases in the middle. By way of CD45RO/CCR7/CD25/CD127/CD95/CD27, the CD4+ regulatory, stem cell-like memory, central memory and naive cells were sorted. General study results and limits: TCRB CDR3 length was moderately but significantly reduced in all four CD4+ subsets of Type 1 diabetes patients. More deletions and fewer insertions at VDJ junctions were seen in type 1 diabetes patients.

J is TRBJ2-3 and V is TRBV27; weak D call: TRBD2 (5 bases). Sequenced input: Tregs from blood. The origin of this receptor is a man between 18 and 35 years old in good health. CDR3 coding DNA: TGTGCCAGCAGTCCCCATAGCGTTCGCTCCACAGATACGCAGTATTTT. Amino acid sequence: CASSPHSVRSTDTQYF.